This T cell receptor beta chain derives from a study of cytomegalovirus exposure and HLA in healthy donors. Regarding the study as a whole: A list of roughly 180 TCR beta chains associated with cytomegalovirus was given. Follow-up analysis later connected one missense variant in DCLRE1C with trimming of TCR beta V- and J-genes.

The PCR employed 60 Vbeta primers together with 13 Jbeta primers. Original processing methods: Later analysis identified roughly 82 million unique TCR beta chains, 10 million to 12 million shared. The method was immunoSEQ multiplex PCR; TCRdb's version includes in-frame clones alone and lacks a portion of them. V and J calls and clone size come straight from that table; D and trimming were deduced from the DNA. The table includes some 120,000 clones, roughly 80% detected once. As concerns this clone: The antigen is unknown.

V was trimmed by 2 bases and J by 1 base, leaving 17 bases between them. The CDR3 loop spans 17 amino acids. Germline V CDR1 and CDR2: PRHDT, FYEKMQ (reference sequence). This receptor was taken from a man aged 25-45 years in good health and CMV-seropositive. The chain uses TRBV13 and TRBJ1-2, with TRBD1 as a possible D gene (5 bases). The sample taken for sequencing was PBMCs. CDR3 protein: CASSLSNYGGFNYGYTF. CDR3 nucleotide sequence: TGTGCCAGCAGCTTAAGTAATTACGGGGGGTTTAACTATGGCTACACCTTC. Complete variable domain (other parts from reference TRBV13 and TRBJ1-2): AAGVIQSPRHLIKEKRETATLKCYPIPRHDTVYWYQQGPGQDPQFLISFYEKMQSDKGSIPDRFSAQQFSDYHSELNMSSLELGDSALYFCASSLSNYGGFNYGYTFGSGTRLTVV.